This record concerns one T cell receptor (beta chain) sequence. These data belong to a study of OX40 agonist ivuxolimab in advanced cancers. The CDR3 totals 14 residues. The V and J ends lost 4 bases and 11 bases, in that order; junction bases with no gene match: 12. CDR1 and CDR2 (germline): SGHNT, YENEEA. Clones were read by immunoSEQ multiplex PCR, and TCRdb kept only the in-frame ones, dropping some. The data show tens of thousands of clones, with 89% seen just once and about 4% held by the top ten. The TCR originated in an adult with an advanced solid tumor such as melanoma, head and neck, liver or kidney cancer. Specimen: CD4+ or CD8+ T cells sorted from blood, collected in a trial of the OX40 agonist ivuxolimab. The chain has TRBV11-3 and TRBJ1-1, with 8 bases aligning to TRBD1. CDR3 in amino acids: CASSSLWTGIDAFF. The CDR3 DNA reads as TGTGCCAGCAGCTCACTGTGGACAGGGATAGACGCTTTCTTT.